This T cell receptor beta chain was profiled in a study of T cell responses to AZD1222 COVID-19 vaccine. This clone turned up a few times. As yet, its antigen is unknown. Profiling relied on immunoSEQ multiplex PCR, and the TCRdb table lists in-frame clones only, not all of them. The data show approximately 30,000 clones, 65% to 90% seen once. Study-wide results and caveats: Targets within unmutated variant regions were reportedly found for nearly half of spike-specific TCRs. Only a handful of AZD1222 recipients tested seropositive at baseline. Repertoire sampling was restricted to post-peak T cell response timepoints.

It was second doses at about 4 or about 12 weeks that were pooled. This specimen consisted of peripheral blood, obtained 28 days after the second AZD1222 dose. This clonotype originated in an adult who received the AZD1222 COVID-19 vaccine.

The CDR3 region is CASSPRDAGSSYTF. In DNA form, the CDR3 reads TGTGCCAGCAGCCCCCGGGACGCGGGAAGCAGCTACACCTTC. The V call is TRBV7-9, the J call TRBJ1-2; a possible D gene is TRBD1 (5 bases). The V gene's germline CDR1 is SEHNR and CDR2 FQNEAQ (reference sequence). The V end was cut by 5 bases, the J end by 9 bases, with 19 bases between. There are 14 residues in the CDR3.